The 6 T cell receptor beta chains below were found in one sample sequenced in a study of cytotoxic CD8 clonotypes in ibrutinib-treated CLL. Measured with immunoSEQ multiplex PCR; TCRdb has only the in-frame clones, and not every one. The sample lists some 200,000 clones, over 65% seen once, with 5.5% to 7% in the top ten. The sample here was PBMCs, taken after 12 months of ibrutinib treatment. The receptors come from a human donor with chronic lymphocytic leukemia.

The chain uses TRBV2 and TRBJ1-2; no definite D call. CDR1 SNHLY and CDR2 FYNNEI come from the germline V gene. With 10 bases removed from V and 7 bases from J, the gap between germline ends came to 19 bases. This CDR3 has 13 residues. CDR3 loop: CAIPLALKGGYTF. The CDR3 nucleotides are TGTGCCATCCCTCTGGCCCTCAAGGGTGGCTACACCTTC.

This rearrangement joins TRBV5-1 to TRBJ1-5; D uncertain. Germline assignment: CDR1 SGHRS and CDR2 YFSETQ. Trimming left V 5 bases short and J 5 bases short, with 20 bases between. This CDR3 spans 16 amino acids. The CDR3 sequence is CASREDEGGRDQPQHF. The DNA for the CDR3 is TGCGCCAGCAGGGAGGACGAAGGAGGTAGAGATCAGCCCCAGCATTTT.

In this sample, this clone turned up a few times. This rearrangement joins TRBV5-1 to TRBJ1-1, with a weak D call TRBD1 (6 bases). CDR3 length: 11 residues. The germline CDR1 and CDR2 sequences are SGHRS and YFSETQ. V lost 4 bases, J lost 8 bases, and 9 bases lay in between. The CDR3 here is CASSADREAFF. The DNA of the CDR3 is TGCGCCAGCAGCGCCGACAGGGAAGCTTTCTTT.

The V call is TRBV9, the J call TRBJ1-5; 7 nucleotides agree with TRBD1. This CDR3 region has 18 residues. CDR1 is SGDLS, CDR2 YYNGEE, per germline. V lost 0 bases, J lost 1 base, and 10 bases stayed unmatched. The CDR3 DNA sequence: TGTGCCAGCAGCGTAGCTCGCAGGGGGGAATCGAGCAATCAGCCCCAGCATTTT. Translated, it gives CASSVARRGESSNQPQHF.

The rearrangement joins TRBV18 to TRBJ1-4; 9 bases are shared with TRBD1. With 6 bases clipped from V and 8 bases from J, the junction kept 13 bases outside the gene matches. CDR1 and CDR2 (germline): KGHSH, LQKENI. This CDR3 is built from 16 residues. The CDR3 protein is CASSPSPGTGNEKLFF. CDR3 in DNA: TGTGCCAGCTCGCCGAGTCCCGGGACAGGGAACGAAAAACTGTTTTTT.

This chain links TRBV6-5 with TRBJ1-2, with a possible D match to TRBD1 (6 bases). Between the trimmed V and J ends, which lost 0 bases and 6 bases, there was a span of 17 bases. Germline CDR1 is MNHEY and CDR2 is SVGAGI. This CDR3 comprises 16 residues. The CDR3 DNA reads TGTGCCAGCAGTTACTCCCTTGCGGGGGCGATCGATGGCTACACCTTC. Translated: CASSYSLAGAIDGYTF.